The present entry profiles one TCR beta chain with its context. Its specificity is unknown. These data belong to a study of cytomegalovirus exposure and HLA in healthy donors. The PCR employed 60 Vbeta primers together with 13 Jbeta primers. This table comes from immunoSEQ multiplex PCR, and its TCRdb copy is limited to in-frame clones, with some not included. The table has some 110,000 clones, 73% seen once. The study's findings and limits: Sequences of the TCR beta chain were said to predict the HLA-A and HLA-B alleles of most subjects accurately.

CDR1 LNHNV and CDR2 YYDKDF come from the germline V gene (reference sequence). This CDR3 comprises 13 residues. V was clipped by 4 bases and J by 6 bases, with 12 bases between them. The chain has TRBV15 and TRBJ1-2; D uncertain. The clonotype comes from a woman aged 25 to 39 in good health and CMV-seronegative. Sequences were obtained from PBMCs. The CDR3 DNA reads TGTGCCACCAGCACCCCGGGGAGTAATGGCTACACCTTC. Translated: CATSTPGSNGYTF.